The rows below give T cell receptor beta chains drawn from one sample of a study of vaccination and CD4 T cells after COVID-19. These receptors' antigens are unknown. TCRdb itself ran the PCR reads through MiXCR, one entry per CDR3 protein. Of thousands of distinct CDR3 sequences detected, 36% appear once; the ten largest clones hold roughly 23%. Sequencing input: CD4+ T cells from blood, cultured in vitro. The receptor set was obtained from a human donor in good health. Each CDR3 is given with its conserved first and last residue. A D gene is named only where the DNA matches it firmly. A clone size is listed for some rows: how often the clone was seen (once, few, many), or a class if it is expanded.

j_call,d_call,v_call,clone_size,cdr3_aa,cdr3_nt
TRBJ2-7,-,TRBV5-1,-,CASKRDTGSYEQYF,TGCGCCAGTAAACGGGACACGGGGTCCTACGAGCAGTACTTC
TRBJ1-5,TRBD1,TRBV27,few,CASSSRQGLIQPQHF,TGTGCCAGCAGTTCTCGACAGGGGTTGATTCAGCCCCAGCATTTT
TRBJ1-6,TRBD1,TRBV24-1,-,CATSEPGQGDSPLHF,TGTGCCACCAGTGAGCCGGGACAGGGAGATTCACCCCTCCACTTT
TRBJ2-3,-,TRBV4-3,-,CASSQELSPPQTSTDTQYF,TGCGCCAGCAGCCAAGAACTCTCTCCCCCCCAAACTAGCACAGATACGCAGTATTTT
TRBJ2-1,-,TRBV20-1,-,CSARVQMVGSSSYNEQFF,TGCAGTGCTAGAGTTCAGATGGTCGGAAGTAGCTCCTACAATGAGCAGTTCTTC
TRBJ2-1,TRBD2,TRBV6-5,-,CASSYGSLAGNEQFF,TGTGCCAGCAGTTATGGAAGTCTAGCGGGAAATGAGCAGTTCTTC
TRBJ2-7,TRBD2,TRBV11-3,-,CASSLDREGIYEQYF,TGTGCCAGCAGCTTAGATCGGGAGGGAATCTACGAGCAGTACTTC
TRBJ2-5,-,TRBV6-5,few,CASSYVFTPQETQYF,TGTGCCAGCAGTTACGTCTTCACCCCCCAAGAGACCCAGTACTTC
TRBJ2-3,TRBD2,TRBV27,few,CASSLSTGLVTQYF,TGTGCCAGCAGTTTATCCACGGGACTAGTAACGCAGTATTTT
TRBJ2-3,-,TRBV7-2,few,CASEVSTDTQYF,TGTGCCAGCGAGGTGAGCACAGATACGCAGTATTTT
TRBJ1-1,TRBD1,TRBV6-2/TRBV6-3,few,CASSYWTGPVTEAFF,TGTGCCAGCAGTTACTGGACAGGGCCTGTCACTGAAGCTTTCTTT
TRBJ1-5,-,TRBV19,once,CASSASLNQPQHF,TGTGCCAGTAGTGCCAGCCTCAATCAGCCCCAGCATTTT
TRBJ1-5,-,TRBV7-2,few,CASSRSNQPQHF,TGTGCCAGCAGCCGTAGCAATCAGCCCCAGCATTTT